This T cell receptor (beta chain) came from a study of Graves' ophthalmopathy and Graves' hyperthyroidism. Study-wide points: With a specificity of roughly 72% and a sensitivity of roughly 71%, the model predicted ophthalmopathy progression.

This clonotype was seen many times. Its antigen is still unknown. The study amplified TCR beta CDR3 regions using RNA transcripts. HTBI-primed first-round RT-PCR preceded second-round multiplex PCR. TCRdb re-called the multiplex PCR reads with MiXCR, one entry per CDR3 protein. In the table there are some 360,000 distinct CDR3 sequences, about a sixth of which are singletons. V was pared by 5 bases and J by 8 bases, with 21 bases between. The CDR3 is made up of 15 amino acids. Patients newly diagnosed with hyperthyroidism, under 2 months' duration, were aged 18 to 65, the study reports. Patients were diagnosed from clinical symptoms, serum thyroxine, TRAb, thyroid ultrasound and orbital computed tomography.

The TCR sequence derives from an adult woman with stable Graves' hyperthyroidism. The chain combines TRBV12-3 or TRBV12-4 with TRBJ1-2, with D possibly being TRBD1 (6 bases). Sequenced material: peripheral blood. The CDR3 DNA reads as TGTGCCAGCAGTCCCGGGGGCAGCGGAGCAGGGGGCTACACCTTC. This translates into CASSPGGSGAGGYTF.